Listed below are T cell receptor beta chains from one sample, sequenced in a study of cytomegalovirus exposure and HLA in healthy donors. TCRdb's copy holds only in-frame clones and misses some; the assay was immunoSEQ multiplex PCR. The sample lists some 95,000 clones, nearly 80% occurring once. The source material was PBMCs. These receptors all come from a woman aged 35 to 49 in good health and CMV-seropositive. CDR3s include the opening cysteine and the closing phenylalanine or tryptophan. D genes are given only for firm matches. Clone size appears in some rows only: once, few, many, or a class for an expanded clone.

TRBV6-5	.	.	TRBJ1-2	TGTGCCAGCAGTTACTCGGCAGGGAACTATGGCTACACCTTC	CASSYSAGNYGYTF
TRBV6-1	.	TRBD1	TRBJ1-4	TGTGCCAGCGAAGGGACAGGGTCTGAAAAACTGTTTTTT	CASEGTGSEKLFF
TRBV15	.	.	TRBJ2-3	TGTGCCACCAGCAGAGATCCAGGGTTGGATACGCAGTATTTT	CATSRDPGLDTQYF
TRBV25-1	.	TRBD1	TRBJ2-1	TGTGCCAGCAGCCCCGGGACAGGGGATTACAATGAGCAGTTCTTC	CASSPGTGDYNEQFF
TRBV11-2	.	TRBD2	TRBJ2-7	TGTGCCAGCAGCCTAAGCGGGAGAACCTACGAGCAGTACTTC	CASSLSGRTYEQYF
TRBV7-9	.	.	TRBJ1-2	TGTGCCAGCAGCTTAGGTGGAGGGCACAACTATGGCTACACCTTC	CASSLGGGHNYGYTF
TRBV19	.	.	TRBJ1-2	TGTGCCAGTACCCCAGGCGGGGGGAAAGGCTACACCTTC	CASTPGGGKGYTF
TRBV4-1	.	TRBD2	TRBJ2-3	TGCGCCAGCAGCCAAGAAAGGGGACTAGCGGCCCGAGATACGCAGTATTTT	CASSQERGLAARDTQYF
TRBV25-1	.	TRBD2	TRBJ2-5	TGTGCCAGCAGTGAGTGGGGGGGATCTGAGCGAGAGACCCAGTACTTC	CASSEWGGSERETQYF
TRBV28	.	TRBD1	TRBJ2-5	TGTGCCAGCAGTTCCCGACAGGGGCCGTGGGAGCAGTACTTC	CASSSRQGPWEQYF
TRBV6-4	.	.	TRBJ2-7	TGTGCCTCCAGACCCACGGCGCGGCACGAGCAGTACTTC	CASRPTARHEQYF
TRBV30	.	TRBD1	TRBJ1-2	TGTGCCTGGAGTCCAGGGGGATCCATCTATGGCTACACCTTC	CAWSPGGSIYGYTF
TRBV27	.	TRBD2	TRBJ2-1	TGTGCCAGCAACGCTAGAAGCGGGGGGGATGAGCAGTTCTTC	CASNARSGGDEQFF
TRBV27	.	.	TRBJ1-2	TGTGCCGGCGACCAGGGAAACTATGGCTACACCTTC	CAGDQGNYGYTF
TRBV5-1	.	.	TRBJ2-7	TGCGCCAGCAGCTTGGTAATAGGTGGGGCCGAGCAGTACTTC	CASSLVIGGAEQYF
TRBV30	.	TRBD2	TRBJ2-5	TGTGCCTGGCTAGCGGGAGGAGAGACCCAGTACTTC	CAWLAGGETQYF
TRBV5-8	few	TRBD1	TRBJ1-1	TGTGCCAGCAGCTTTGGGGACAGGCCGTCTTTCACTGAAGCTTTCTTT	CASSFGDRPSFTEAFF